The following is a T cell receptor beta chain sequence with its context. This sample is drawn from a study of blood T cell repertoires in COVID-19. Study-level background: Donors in the United States, Italy and Spain gave samples during acute or convalescent COVID-19. The analysed material was cDNA or gDNA that came from T cells, B-cell-depleted T cells, or PBMCs.

This CDR3 is 13 amino acids long. V lost 5 bases, J lost 3 bases, and 2 bases stayed unmatched. Germline CDR1 LNHNV, CDR2 YYDKDF (reference sequence). In the original workflow: Nucleated cell counts were estimated from reference gene primer amplification. The table came from immunoSEQ multiplex PCR; TCRdb's copy has only in-frame clones and leaves some out. V, J and clone size are those of that table, while D and trimming were read from the DNA. The sample contains about 85,000 clones, around 87% of which appear only once. The V and J genes are TRBV15 and TRBJ1-2; 8 bases line up with TRBD1. The sequencing sample was made of peripheral blood. This TCR was recovered from a woman of 80 years or more with active or convalescent COVID-19. The CDR3 sequence: CATSADRDYGYTF. The CDR3 region has the DNA TGTGCCACCAGCGCGGACAGGGACTATGGCTACACCTTC.